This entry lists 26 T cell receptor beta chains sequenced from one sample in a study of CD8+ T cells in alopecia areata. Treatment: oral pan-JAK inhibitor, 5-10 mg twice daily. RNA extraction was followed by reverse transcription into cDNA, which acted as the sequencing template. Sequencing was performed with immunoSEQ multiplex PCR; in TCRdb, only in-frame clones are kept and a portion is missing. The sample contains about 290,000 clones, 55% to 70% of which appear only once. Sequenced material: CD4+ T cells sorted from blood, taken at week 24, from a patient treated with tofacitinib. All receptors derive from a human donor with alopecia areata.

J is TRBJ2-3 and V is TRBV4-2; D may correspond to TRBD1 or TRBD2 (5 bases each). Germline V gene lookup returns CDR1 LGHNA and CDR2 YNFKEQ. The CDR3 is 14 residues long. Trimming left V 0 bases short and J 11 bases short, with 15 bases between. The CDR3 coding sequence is TGTGCCAGCAGCCAAGATATCGGGGCCTTGGGGCAGTATTTT. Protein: CASSQDIGALGQYF.

This CDR3 reads CAWGMRENTEAFF. The CDR3 coding sequence is TGTGCCTGGGGGATGAGGGAGAACACTGAAGCTTTCTTT. The chain combines TRBV30 with TRBJ1-1; D not resolved. The CDR3 length is 13 residues. Germline CDR1 and CDR2: GTSNPN and SVGIG (reference sequence). V lost 5 bases and J lost 1, with 11 bases in between.

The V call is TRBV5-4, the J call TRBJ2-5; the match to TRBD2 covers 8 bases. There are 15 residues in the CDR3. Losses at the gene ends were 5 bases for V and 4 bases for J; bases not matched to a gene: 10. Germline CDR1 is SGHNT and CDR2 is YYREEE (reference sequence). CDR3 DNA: TGTGCCAGCAGTCGTAGCGGGATGGGGGGAGAGACCCAGTACTTC. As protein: CASSRSGMGGETQYF.

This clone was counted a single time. The CDR3: CASSPSTGAKNIQYF. DNA of the CDR3: TGCGCCAGCAGCCCCTCCACAGGGGCCAAAAACATTCAGTACTTC. The rearrangement joins TRBV5-1 to TRBJ2-4, with D possibly being TRBD1 (6 bases). The CDR3 is made up of 15 amino acids. Per germline, CDR1 SGHRS and CDR2 YFSETQ. V was clipped by 4 bases and J by 1 base, with 12 bases between them.

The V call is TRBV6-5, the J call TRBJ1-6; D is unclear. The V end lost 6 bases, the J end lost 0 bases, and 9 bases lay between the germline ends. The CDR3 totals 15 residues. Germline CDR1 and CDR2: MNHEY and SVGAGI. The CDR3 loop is CASRIQSSYNSPLHF. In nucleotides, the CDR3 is TGTGCCAGCAGAATACAGAGCTCCTATAATTCACCCCTCCACTTT.

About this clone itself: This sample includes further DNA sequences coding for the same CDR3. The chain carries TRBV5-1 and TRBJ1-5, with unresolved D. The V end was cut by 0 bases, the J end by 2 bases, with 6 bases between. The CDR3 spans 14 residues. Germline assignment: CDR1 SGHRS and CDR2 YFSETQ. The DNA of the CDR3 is TGCGCCAGCAGCTTGGGAGACCGCAATCAGCCCCAGCATTTT. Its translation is CASSLGDRNQPQHF.

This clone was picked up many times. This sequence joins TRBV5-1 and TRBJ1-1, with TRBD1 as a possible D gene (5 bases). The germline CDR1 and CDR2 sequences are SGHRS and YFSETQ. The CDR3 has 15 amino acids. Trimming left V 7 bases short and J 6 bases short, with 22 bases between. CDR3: CASRGTLGEKSEAFF. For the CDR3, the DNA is TGCGCCAGCCGCGGCACACTAGGGGAGAAGTCTGAAGCTTTCTTT.

Here the CDR3 reads CASSYSYMSTVSNQPQHF. The CDR3 DNA reads TGTGCCAGCAGTTACAGCTACATGTCGACAGTTAGCAATCAGCCCCAGCATTTT. This chain uses TRBV4-2 with TRBJ1-5; maybe TRBD1 (5 bases). The CDR3 runs 18 residues. Trimming left V 6 bases short and J 0 bases short, with 21 bases between. Germline CDR1 reads LGHNA; CDR2 reads YNFKEQ.

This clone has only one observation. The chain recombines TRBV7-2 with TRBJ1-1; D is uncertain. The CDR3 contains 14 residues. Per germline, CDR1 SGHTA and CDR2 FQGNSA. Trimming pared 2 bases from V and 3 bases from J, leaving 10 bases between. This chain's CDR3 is CASSLRVGDTEAFF. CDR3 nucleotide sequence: TGTGCCAGCAGCTTAAGAGTCGGCGACACTGAAGCTTTCTTT. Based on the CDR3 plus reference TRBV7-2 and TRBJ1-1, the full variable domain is GAGVSQSPSNKVTEKGKDVELRCDPISGHTALYWYRQSLGQGLEFLIYFQGNSAPDKSGLPSDRFSAERTGGSVSTLTIQRTQQEDSAVYLCASSLRVGDTEAFFGQGTRLTVV.

CDR3 in DNA: TGTGCCATCAGTTCCCCCAGGTCCGAGCAGTACTTC. Translation: CAISSPRSEQYF. V gene TRBV10-3 combines with J gene TRBJ2-7; D remains unclear. Germline V gene lookup returns CDR1 ENHRY and CDR2 SYGVKD. The CDR3 consists of 12 residues. V lost 5 bases and J lost 6, with 11 bases in between.

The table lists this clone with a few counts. The CDR3 is CASSWGRPSGNTIYF. In nucleotides, the CDR3 is TGTGCCAGCAGCTGGGGACGGCCCTCTGGAAACACCATATATTTT. The V gene is TRBV11-2, the J gene TRBJ1-3, with D possibly being TRBD1 (5 bases). Trimming left V 4 bases short and J 0 bases short, with 10 bases between. CDR1 SGHAT and CDR2 FQNNGV come from the germline V gene. CDR3 length: 15 residues.

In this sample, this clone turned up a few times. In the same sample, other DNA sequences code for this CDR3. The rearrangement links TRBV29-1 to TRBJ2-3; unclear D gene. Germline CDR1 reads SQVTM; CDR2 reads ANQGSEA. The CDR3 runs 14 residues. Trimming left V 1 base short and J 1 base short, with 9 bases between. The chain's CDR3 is CSVEGGRGTDTQYF. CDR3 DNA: TGCAGCGTTGAAGGGGGTAGGGGCACAGATACGCAGTATTTT.

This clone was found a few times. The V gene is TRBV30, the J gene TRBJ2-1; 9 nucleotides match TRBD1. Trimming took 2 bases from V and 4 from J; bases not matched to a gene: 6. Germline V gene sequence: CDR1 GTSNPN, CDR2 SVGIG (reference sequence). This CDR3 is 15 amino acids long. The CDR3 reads CAWSPGQGRYNEQFF. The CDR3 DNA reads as TGTGCCTGGAGTCCCGGACAGGGGAGATACAATGAGCAGTTCTTC.

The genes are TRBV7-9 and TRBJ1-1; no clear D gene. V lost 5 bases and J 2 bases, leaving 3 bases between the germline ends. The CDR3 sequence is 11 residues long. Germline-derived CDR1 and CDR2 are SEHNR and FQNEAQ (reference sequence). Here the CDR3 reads CASSENTEAFF. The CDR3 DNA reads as TGTGCCAGCAGCGAAAACACTGAAGCTTTCTTT.

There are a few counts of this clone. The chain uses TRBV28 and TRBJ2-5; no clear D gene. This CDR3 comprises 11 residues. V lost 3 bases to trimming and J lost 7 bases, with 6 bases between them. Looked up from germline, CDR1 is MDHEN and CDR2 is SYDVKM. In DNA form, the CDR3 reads TGTGCCAGCAGTTTGGAAAGGACCCAGTACTTC. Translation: CASSLERTQYF.

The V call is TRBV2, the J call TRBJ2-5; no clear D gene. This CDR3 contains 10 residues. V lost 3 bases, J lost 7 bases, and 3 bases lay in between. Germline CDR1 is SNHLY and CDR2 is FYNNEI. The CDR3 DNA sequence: TGTGCCAGCAGTGAGGGGACCCAGTACTTC. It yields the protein CASSEGTQYF.

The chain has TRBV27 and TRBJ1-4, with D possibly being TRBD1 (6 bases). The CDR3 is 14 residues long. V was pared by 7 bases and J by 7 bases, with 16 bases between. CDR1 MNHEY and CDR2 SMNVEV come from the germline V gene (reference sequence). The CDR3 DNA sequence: TGTGCCAGCACCGTGACAGGTGGGAGTGAAAAACTGTTTTTT. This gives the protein CASTVTGGSEKLFF.

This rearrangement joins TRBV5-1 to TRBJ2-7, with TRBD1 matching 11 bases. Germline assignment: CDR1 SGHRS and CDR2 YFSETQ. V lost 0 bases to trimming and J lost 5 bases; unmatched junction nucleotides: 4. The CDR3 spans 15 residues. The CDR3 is CASSLAAGQGDEQYF. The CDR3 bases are TGCGCCAGCAGCTTGGCCGCGGGACAGGGGGACGAGCAGTACTTC.

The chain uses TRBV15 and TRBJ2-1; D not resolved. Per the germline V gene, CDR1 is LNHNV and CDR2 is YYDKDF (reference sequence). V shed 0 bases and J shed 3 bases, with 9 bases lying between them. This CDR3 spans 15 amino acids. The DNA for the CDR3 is TGTGCCACCAGCAGAGATCGTGGAGTCTACAATGAGCAGTTCTTC. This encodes CATSRDRGVYNEQFF.

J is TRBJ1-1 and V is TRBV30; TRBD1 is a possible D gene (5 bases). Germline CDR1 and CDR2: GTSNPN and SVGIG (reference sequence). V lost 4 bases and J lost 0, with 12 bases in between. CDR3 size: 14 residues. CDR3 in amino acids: CAWTAGLMNTEAFF. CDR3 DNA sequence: TGTGCCTGGACTGCAGGGCTCATGAACACTGAAGCTTTCTTT.

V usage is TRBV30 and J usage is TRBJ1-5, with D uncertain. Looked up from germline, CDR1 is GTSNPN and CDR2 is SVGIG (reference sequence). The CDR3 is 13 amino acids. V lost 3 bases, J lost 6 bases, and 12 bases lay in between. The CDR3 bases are TGTGCCTGGAGCCAGGAAGGAGGTCAGCCCCAGCATTTT. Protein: CAWSQEGGQPQHF.

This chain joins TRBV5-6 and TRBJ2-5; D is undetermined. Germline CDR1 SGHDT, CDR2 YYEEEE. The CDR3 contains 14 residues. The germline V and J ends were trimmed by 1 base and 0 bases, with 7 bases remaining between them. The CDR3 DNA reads TGTGCCAGCAGCTTGAAGGTGTACCAAGAGACCCAGTACTTC. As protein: CASSLKVYQETQYF.

The CDR3 DNA reads TGTGCCTGGGACCCATCGGGCGGGCCCTACGAGCAGTACTTC. Amino acids: CAWDPSGGPYEQYF. The chain is built from TRBV30 and TRBJ2-7, with TRBD2 as a possible D gene (5 bases). The CDR3 is 14 residues long. The V end was cut by 5 bases, the J end by 2 bases, with 16 bases between. Looked up from germline, CDR1 is GTSNPN and CDR2 is SVGIG (reference sequence).

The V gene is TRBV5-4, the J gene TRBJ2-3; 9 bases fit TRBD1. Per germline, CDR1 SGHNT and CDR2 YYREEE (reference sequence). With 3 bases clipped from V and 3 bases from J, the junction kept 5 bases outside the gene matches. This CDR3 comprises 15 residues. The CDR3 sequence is CASSSRQGDTDTQYF. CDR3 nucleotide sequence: TGTGCCAGCAGCTCTCGACAGGGGGATACAGATACGCAGTATTTT.

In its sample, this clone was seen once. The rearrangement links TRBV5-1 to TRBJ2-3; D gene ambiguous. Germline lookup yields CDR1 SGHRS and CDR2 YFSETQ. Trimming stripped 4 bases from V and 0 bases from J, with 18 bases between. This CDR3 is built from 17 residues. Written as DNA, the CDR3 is TGCGCCAGCAGCCCGCCGCCGACAAGGATGAGCACAGATACGCAGTATTTT. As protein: CASSPPPTRMSTDTQYF.

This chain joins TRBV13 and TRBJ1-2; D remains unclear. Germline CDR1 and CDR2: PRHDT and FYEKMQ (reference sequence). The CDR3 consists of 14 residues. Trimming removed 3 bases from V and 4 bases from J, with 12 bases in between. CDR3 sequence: CASSFAHHPYGYTF. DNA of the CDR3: TGTGCCAGCAGCTTCGCCCATCATCCCTATGGCTACACCTTC.